This T cell receptor beta chain originates from a study of identical twins (dated by TCRdb to the mid-2010s). About the full investigation: TCR alpha and beta repertoires from monozygotic twins, unrelated adults of various ages and cord blood were deep-sequenced to test whether fetal clonotypes persist. Replicate twin experiments were performed at different times using different library preparation protocols to rule out contamination.

For CDR1 and CDR2, the germline V gene lists SGHRS and YFSETQ. The CDR3, cysteine through phenylalanine, is 13 amino acids long. The retained sequence is limited to the CDR3, 39 bases, with the frame set at the first base. The germline ends are 13 bases apart after V is trimmed by 4 bases and J by 7 bases. Overall study results and their limits: Abundant cord blood beta clonotypes carried fewer insertions; young adult naive repertoires showed a weaker similar trend, while memory repertoires showed none. Zero-insertion analyses could be partly confounded by invariant T cells such as MAIT and iNKT, though diverse VJ usage argued against such confounding for most clonotypes. Compared with coincidental sharing between unrelated individuals, out-of-frame TCR alpha sequences shared between twins showed an excess of sequences with low generation probability. Excess twin sharing in beta out-of-frame sequences was weaker because fewer shared sequences lowered the signal-to-noise ratio. Because the same donors could not be followed over many years, the conclusions relied on cross-sectional statistical analysis. In monozygotic twins, recombination models systematically underestimated out-of-frame TCR alpha sharing, but the models matched the sharing seen between unrelated individuals.

Every donor was a healthy Caucasian. Miltenyi CD45RO+ enrichment and human naive T-cell isolation kits were used to isolate memory (CD45RO+) and naive T cells from PBMC. The library was made by 5' RACE. Sequencer: Illumina HiSeq 2000. Template switching introduced a universal primer binding site; the final cDNA contained a unique molecular identifier, enabling accurate counting of TCR cDNA molecules. Specific primers in the conserved constant-segment region were used to synthesize first-strand cDNA for TCR alpha and beta chains. To control for contamination, each cDNA library was double barcoded with a SMART-Mk sample barcode plus Illumina barcodes. TruSeq adapter sequences, together with Illumina sample barcodes, were added in two successive PCR steps. The TCR alpha and beta cDNA libraries were sequenced on the Illumina HiSeq platform using custom primers. The source study handled its data this way. Unique molecular identifiers were extracted from raw reads with MiGEC, and CDR3 positions were determined with MiXCR. Recombination models were inferred per individual with the repgenHMM and IGoR tools using an EM algorithm. The analysis of shared clonotypes was done with the tcR package in R, with sharing normalized by the product of cloneset sizes. To study raw recombination free of thymic and clonal selection effects, out-of-frame nonproductive sequences were analyzed. TCRdb cleaned the public reads at Q25 with fastp, built clones with MiXCR and kept in-frame beta chains. Duplicate CDR3 protein sequences are folded into a single record with the most common DNA and genes. These V and J calls originate from TCRdb's pipeline instead of the authors' own analysis. The sample includes roughly 250,000 distinct CDR3 sequences, with about an eighth observed a single time. Clones ranked in the top ten supply approximately 9.3% of the sample.

On this clonotype: The clone's antigen remains unknown. Base qualities are missing; no much larger clone stands one base away.

Recombination joined TRBV5-1 with TRBJ2-3; possibly the D gene is TRBD2, per 5 matching bases. Sample: memory (CD45RO+) T cells sorted from blood. The cell subset or site tag for this specimen amounts to: CD45RO+ enriched T cells. The clonotype originates from a woman aged 18-35 years in good health. The sequenced DNA: TGCGCCAGCAGCGTGGACTCGGCTAATACGCAGTATTTT. This encodes CASSVDSANTQYF.